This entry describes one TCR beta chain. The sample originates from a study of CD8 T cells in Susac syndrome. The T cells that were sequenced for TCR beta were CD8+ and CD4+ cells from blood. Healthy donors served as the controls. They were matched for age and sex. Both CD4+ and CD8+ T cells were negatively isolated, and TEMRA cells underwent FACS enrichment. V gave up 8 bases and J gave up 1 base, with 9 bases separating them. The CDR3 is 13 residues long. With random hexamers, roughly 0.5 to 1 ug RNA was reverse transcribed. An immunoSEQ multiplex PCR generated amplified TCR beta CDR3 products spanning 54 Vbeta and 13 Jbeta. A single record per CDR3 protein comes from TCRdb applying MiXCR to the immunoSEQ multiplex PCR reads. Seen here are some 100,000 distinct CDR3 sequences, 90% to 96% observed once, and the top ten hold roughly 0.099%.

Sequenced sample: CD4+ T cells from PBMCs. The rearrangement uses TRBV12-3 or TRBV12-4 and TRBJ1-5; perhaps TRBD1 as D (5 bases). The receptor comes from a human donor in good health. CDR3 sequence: CASSGTSNQPQHF. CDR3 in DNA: TGTGCCAGCTCAGGGACGAGCAATCAGCCCCAGCATTTT.